What follows are 19 T cell receptor beta chains derived from one specimen sequenced in a study of blood T cell repertoires in COVID-19. TCRdb keeps only in-frame clones here, not all; method: immunoSEQ multiplex PCR. This sample has 350,000 or so clones, with over 85% found just once. The sequenced material came from peripheral blood. The receptors stem from a woman aged 55 to 70 with COVID-19, enrolled during active disease.

The chain joins TRBV19 to TRBJ1-2; TRBD1 is a possible D gene (5 bases). Germline loops: CDR1 LNHDA, CDR2 SQIVND (reference sequence). V lost 4 bases, J lost 5 bases, and 20 bases lay in between. The CDR3 loop spans 16 amino acids. CDR3 in amino acids: CASSRRDGYPGYGYTF. Written as DNA, the CDR3 is TGTGCCAGTAGTAGGCGGGACGGTTACCCCGGGTATGGCTACACCTTC.

The chain has TRBV7-9 and TRBJ2-1; 10 bases fit TRBD2. Germline CDR1 reads SEHNR; CDR2 reads FQNEAQ (reference sequence). The CDR3 length is 16 residues. The ends lost 4 bases at V and 7 bases at J; junction bases unmatched: 10. The CDR3 sequence is CASSSQAGGPGNEQFF. CDR3 DNA sequence: TGTGCCAGCAGCTCCCAAGCGGGGGGGCCTGGAAATGAGCAGTTCTTC.

The gene calls are TRBV7-2 and TRBJ1-2; 7 bases line up with TRBD1. The CDR3 runs to 15 residues. V shed 1 base, J shed 6 bases, and the junction held 8 bases outside the gene matches. The germline gives CDR1 SGHTA, CDR2 FQGNSA. Here the CDR3 reads CASSLGPRTGDGYTF. The CDR3 DNA reads as TGTGCCAGCAGCTTAGGACCACGGACAGGAGATGGCTACACCTTC.

The chain is built from TRBV27 and TRBJ1-6, with a weak D call TRBD1 (6 bases). The CDR3 extends over 15 amino acids. Germline V gene data show CDR1 as MNHEY and CDR2 as SMNVEV (reference sequence). Trimming pared 7 bases from V and 7 bases from J, leaving 17 bases between. CDR3 protein: CASKPTRGSNSPLHF. In nucleotides, the CDR3 is TGTGCCAGCAAACCCACCAGGGGTAGCAATTCACCCCTCCACTTT.

The chain carries TRBV7-8 and TRBJ1-1, with D maybe TRBD1 (5 bases). CDR3 length: 19 residues. Germline CDR1 is SGHVS and CDR2 is FQNEAQ. V was cut by 1 base and J by 3 bases, with 24 bases left in between. In nucleotides, the CDR3 is TGTGCCAGCAGCTTAGAACTGAAGGGGAGGGGAAGATCGGACACTGAAGCTTTCTTT. Amino acid sequence: CASSLELKGRGRSDTEAFF.

CDR3 residues: CASSLKVLGQRDSPLHF. CDR3 in DNA: TGTGCCAGCAGCTTAAAAGTGTTGGGCCAGAGGGATTCACCCCTCCACTTT. This sequence joins TRBV5-6 and TRBJ1-6; no definite D call. The CDR3 loop spans 17 amino acids. Germline V gives CDR1 SGHDT, CDR2 YYEEEE. Trimming took off 2 bases at V and 8 bases at J, with 20 bases between the two ends.

The chain couples TRBV5-4 to TRBJ2-7, with TRBD1 matching over 8 bases. Germline CDR1 is SGHNT and CDR2 is YYREEE (reference sequence). This CDR3 region has 17 residues. The V gene end was trimmed by 0 bases and the J gene end by 7 bases; junction bases not matched to a gene: 15. The chain's CDR3 is CASSLGQGAAGGREQYF. The CDR3 nucleotides read TGTGCCAGCAGCTTGGGGCAGGGGGCCGCCGGAGGGAGAGAGCAGTACTTC.

The chain joins TRBV28 to TRBJ1-6, with D possibly being TRBD1 (6 bases). V gave up 9 bases and J gave up 1 base, with 13 bases separating them. This CDR3 has 15 amino acids. Germline V CDR1 and CDR2: MDHEN, SYDVKM. The DNA for the CDR3 is TGTGCCAGTACTAGGGGGGGATCCTATAATTCACCCCTCCACTTT. As protein: CASTRGGSYNSPLHF.

This clone occurred a few times. The J gene is TRBJ2-7, the V gene TRBV18; 11 bases map to TRBD1. Germline V gives CDR1 KGHSH, CDR2 LQKENI. The junction had 4 bases not matched to a gene; V was cut back by 2 bases and J by 4 bases. The CDR3 consists of 15 residues. The CDR3 sequence is CASSPVGQGDYEQYF. DNA for the CDR3: TGTGCCAGCTCACCAGTGGGACAGGGGGATTACGAGCAGTACTTC. Supplemented by reference TRBV18 and TRBJ2-7, the full variable domain reads NAGVMQNPRHLVRRRGQEARLRCSPMKGHSHVYWYRQLPEEGLKFMVYLQKENIIDESGMPKERFSAEFPKEGPSILRIQQVVRGDSAAYFCASSPVGQGDYEQYFGPGTRLTVT.

V and J are TRBV12-3 or TRBV12-4 and TRBJ2-7; D is perhaps TRBD2 (6 bases). The CDR3 totals 13 residues. With 5 bases removed from V and 4 bases from J, the gap between germline ends came to 12 bases. The CDR3: CASSGLPAYEQYF. CDR3 nucleotides: TGTGCCAGCAGTGGACTACCGGCATACGAGCAGTACTTC.

For the CDR3, the DNA is TGCGCCAGCCGGACAGTGGAATTTATTTCACCCCTCCACTTT. The encoded protein is CASRTVEFISPLHF. This sequence joins TRBV5-1 and TRBJ1-6; possibly TRBD1 for D (6 bases). Trimming removed 7 bases from V and 9 bases from J, with 17 bases in between. Germline-derived CDR1 and CDR2 are SGHRS and YFSETQ. The CDR3 contains 14 residues.

The rearrangement joins TRBV4-1 to TRBJ1-4, with D possibly matching TRBD1 (5 bases). V was cut by 1 base and J by 5 bases, with 14 bases left in between. The CDR3 contains 16 residues. Germline assignment: CDR1 MGHRA and CDR2 YSYEKL. The DNA for the CDR3 is TGCGCCAGCAGCCAAGTGAAACAGGTACTAAATGAAAAACTGTTTTTT. The encoded protein is CASSQVKQVLNEKLFF.

This chain uses TRBV19 with TRBJ1-1; no reliable D call. Trimming removed 7 bases at V and 4 bases at J, with 16 bases between. Germline values: CDR1 LNHDA, CDR2 SQIVND (reference sequence). The CDR3 covers 14 residues. In DNA form, the CDR3 reads TGTGCCAGTAACTCGCAGATTCTAGGCACTGAAGCTTTCTTT. As protein: CASNSQILGTEAFF.

The chain carries TRBV19 and TRBJ1-6, with a possible D match to TRBD1 (5 bases). The CDR3 runs to 13 residues. Trimming stripped 1 base from V and 14 bases from J, with 12 bases between. The V gene's germline CDR1 is LNHDA and CDR2 SQIVND (reference sequence). The CDR3: CASSIAPGLALHF. The CDR3 DNA reads TGTGCCAGTAGTATAGCCCCAGGGCTGGCCCTCCACTTT.

The rearrangement links TRBV13 to TRBJ1-2; perhaps TRBD1 as D (5 bases). V lost 1 base and J lost 3, with 9 bases in between. The germline CDR1 and CDR2 sequences are PRHDT and FYEKMQ (reference sequence). CDR3 length equals 14 residues. CDR3 amino acids: CASSLAAGHYGYTF. The CDR3 region has the DNA TGTGCCAGCAGCTTAGCAGCAGGGCACTATGGCTACACCTTC.

V usage is TRBV28 and J usage is TRBJ1-1; D is undetermined. This CDR3 has 14 residues. With 2 bases removed from V and 0 bases from J, the gap between germline ends came to 7 bases. Germline assignment: CDR1 MDHEN and CDR2 SYDVKM. CDR3 sequence: CASSLRTVNTEAFF. CDR3 bases: TGTGCCAGCAGTTTACGAACAGTGAACACTGAAGCTTTCTTT.

This chain links TRBV7-2 with TRBJ2-2; D unresolved. Trimming removed 7 bases from V and 2 bases from J, with 14 bases in between. Germline assignment: CDR1 SGHTA and CDR2 FQGNSA. The CDR3 extends over 15 amino acids. CDR3 DNA sequence: TGTGCCAGCATCCTAGTAGGCCCCAACACCGGGGAGCTGTTTTTT. This sequence encodes CASILVGPNTGELFF.

V is TRBV6-5 and J is TRBJ2-5, with D possibly TRBD1 on 6 matching bases. V lost 6 bases, J lost 5 bases, and 19 bases lay in between. The V gene's germline CDR1 is MNHEY and CDR2 SVGAGI. This CDR3 contains 15 residues. CDR3 amino acids: CASSETRGDPETQYF. CDR3 DNA: TGTGCCAGCAGCGAGACCAGGGGAGATCCGGAGACCCAGTACTTC.

This chain connects TRBV7-9 to TRBJ2-4, with D maybe TRBD1 (5 bases). Germline assignment: CDR1 SEHNR and CDR2 FQNEAQ (reference sequence). V lost 5 bases, J lost 8 bases, and 16 bases lay in between. The CDR3 spans 14 residues. CDR3 in amino acids: CASSPMTVTDIQYF. As DNA, the CDR3 is TGTGCCAGCAGCCCCATGACAGTTACGGACATTCAGTACTTC. The complete variable domain, with remaining parts taken from reference TRBV7-9 and TRBJ2-4, reads DTGVSQNPRHKITKRGQNVTFRCDPISEHNRLYWYRQTLGQGPEFLTYFQNEAQLEKSRLLSDRFSAERPKGSFSTLEIQRTEQGDSAMYLCASSPMTVTDIQYFGAGTRLSVL.